This entry lists 25 T cell receptor beta chains sequenced from one sample in a study of blood T cell repertoires in COVID-19. TCRdb keeps only in-frame clones here, not all; method: immunoSEQ multiplex PCR. The repertoire consists of about 130,000 clones, with around 70% occurring once and the leading ten covering about 5.5%. Sequenced: peripheral blood. These receptor sequences come from a man older than 75 with COVID-19, enrolled during active disease.

The chain employs TRBV10-3 and TRBJ1-5; 7 bases fit TRBD1. Looked up from germline, CDR1 is ENHRY and CDR2 is SYGVKD. This CDR3 contains 14 residues. J gave up 3 bases and V 4 bases, and 3 bases lay outside the gene matches. CDR3 DNA: TGTGCCATCAGTGCGGGACAGCCCAATCAGCCCCAGCATTTT. Protein product: CAISAGQPNQPQHF.

The chain employs TRBV19 and TRBJ2-5; a possible D gene is TRBD2 (5 bases). Per the germline V gene, CDR1 is LNHDA and CDR2 is SQIVND (reference sequence). This CDR3 is 13 amino acids long. Trimming left V 0 bases short and J 3 bases short, with 5 bases between. The DNA of the CDR3 is TGTGCCAGTAGTATAGACGGGGAAGAGACCCAGTACTTC. Amino acids: CASSIDGEETQYF.

The J gene is TRBJ2-7, the V gene TRBV7-2; tentative D call: TRBD1 (5 bases). Trimming took 1 base from V and 1 from J, leaving 11 bases between them. The CDR3 runs to 15 residues. Germline CDR1 is SGHTA and CDR2 is FQGNSA. As DNA, the CDR3 is TGTGCCAGCAGCTTAGAGGCAGGGTTATCCTACGAGCAGTACTTC. Encoded protein: CASSLEAGLSYEQYF.

The rearrangement links TRBV3-1 (or the pseudogene TRBV3-2) to TRBJ1-5; no firm D call. Germline CDR1 LGHDT, CDR2 YNNKEL (reference sequence). This CDR3 spans 12 amino acids. The V end lost 1 base, the J end lost 5 bases, and 3 bases lay between the germline ends. In DNA, the CDR3 is TGTGCCAGCAGCCAAGCAGATCAGCCCCAGCATTTT. Amino acids: CASSQADQPQHF.

The table lists this clone with a few counts. The CDR3 is CSVAGTANTEAFF. The CDR3, as DNA: TGCAGCGTTGCAGGGACAGCGAACACTGAAGCTTTCTTT. This rearrangement joins TRBV29-1 to TRBJ1-1; 7 bases fit TRBD1. CDR1 SQVTM and CDR2 ANQGSEA come from the germline V gene. This CDR3 spans 13 amino acids. V lost 4 bases and J lost 1; bases outside the gene matches: 3.

This clone has at least ten counts. The gene calls are TRBV19 and TRBJ1-2, with 7 bases that match TRBD1. This CDR3 comprises 13 residues. The germline V gene encodes CDR1 LNHDA and CDR2 SQIVND (reference sequence). V lost 3 bases and J lost 2; bases outside the gene matches: 0. In nucleotides, the CDR3 is TGTGCCAGTAGTATGGACAGGAACTATGGCTACACCTTC. The encoded protein is CASSMDRNYGYTF.

The rearrangement links TRBV11-3 to TRBJ1-5, with 7 nucleotides matching TRBD1. This CDR3 spans 15 amino acids. The germline V gene has CDR1 SGHNT and CDR2 YENEEA. V lost 1 base to trimming and J lost 5 bases; unmatched junction nucleotides: 5. CDR3 DNA sequence: TGTGCCAGCAGCTTAGGGTGCAGGGGGGATCAGCCCCAGCATTTT. Residues: CASSLGCRGDQPQHF.

This chain uses TRBV6-5 with TRBJ1-1, with no clear D. Germline values: CDR1 MNHEY, CDR2 SVGAGI. Trimming removed 0 bases from V and 7 bases from J, with 15 bases in between. The CDR3 extends over 15 amino acids. The DNA for the CDR3 is TGTGCCAGCAGTTACTCGATCGGGAACAGTCTTGAAGCTTTCTTT. It codes for CASSYSIGNSLEAFF.

The chain employs TRBV5-1 and TRBJ1-2; D is undetermined. CDR3 length equals 13 residues. Germline CDR1 SGHRS, CDR2 YFSETQ. V was trimmed by 0 bases and J by 8 bases, leaving 11 bases between them. The CDR3 here is CASSLDRVEGYTF. The DNA of the CDR3 is TGCGCCAGCAGCTTGGATCGGGTCGAGGGCTACACCTTC. The full variable domain, with the rest looked up from reference TRBV5-1 and TRBJ1-2, is KAGVTQTPRYLIKTRGQQVTLSCSPISGHRSVSWYQQTPGQGLQFLFEYFSETQRNKGNFPGRFSGRQFSNSRSEMNVSTLELGDSALYLCASSLDRVEGYTFGSGTRLTVV.

This chain uses TRBV5-1 with TRBJ1-1; the match to TRBD1 covers 8 bases. The CDR3 is 12 amino acids. Trimming at V came to 7 bases and at J to 1 base, leaving 0 bases not matched to a gene. Germline-derived CDR1 and CDR2 are SGHRS and YFSETQ. The CDR3 sequence: CASGTGNTEAFF. CDR3 in DNA: TGCGCCAGCGGGACAGGGAACACTGAAGCTTTCTTT.

The chain carries TRBV5-4 and TRBJ1-1, with 7 bases identical to TRBD1. Per germline, CDR1 SGHNT and CDR2 YYREEE (reference sequence). The CDR3 spans 15 residues. The junction had 7 bases not matched to a gene; V was cut back by 4 bases and J by 1 base. The CDR3 region has the DNA TGTGCCAGCAGCACCCGGACAGGTTCGAACACTGAAGCTTTCTTT. Translating it yields CASSTRTGSNTEAFF.

The chain carries TRBV6-2 or TRBV6-3 and TRBJ2-1, with D perhaps TRBD2 (6 bases). Per germline, CDR1 MNHEY and CDR2 SVGEGT. The V end was cut by 6 bases, the J end by 2 bases, with 14 bases between. The CDR3 is made up of 15 amino acids. The CDR3 nucleotides are TGTGCCAGCAGCCTAAGCGGGTTCGCCTACAATGAGCAGTTCTTC. This sequence encodes CASSLSGFAYNEQFF.

About this clone: The sample contains more than one DNA sequence encoding this CDR3. J is TRBJ2-5 and V is TRBV5-1; 9 positions agree with TRBD1. The CDR3 runs to 14 residues. With 4 bases clipped from V and 2 bases from J, the junction kept 3 bases outside the gene matches. CDR1 is SGHRS, CDR2 YFSETQ, per germline. CDR3 bases: TGCGCCAGCAGCGGACAGGGGCGTCAAGAGACCCAGTACTTC. It yields the protein CASSGQGRQETQYF.

The chain is built from TRBV10-1 and TRBJ2-3; 10 bases match TRBD1. The CDR3 runs to 16 residues. The germline V gene has CDR1 WNHNN and CDR2 SYGVQD (reference sequence). The V and J ends lost 1 base and 4 bases, in that order; junction bases with no gene match: 5. The CDR3 sequence is CASSEFGTGAADTQYF. For the CDR3, the DNA is TGCGCCAGCAGTGAGTTCGGGACAGGGGCCGCAGATACGCAGTATTTT.

This chain joins TRBV7-9 and TRBJ2-3, with 7 nucleotides matching TRBD2. After removal of 1 base from V and 2 bases from J, the junction contained 12 bases not matched to a gene. Germline CDR1 SEHNR, CDR2 FQNEAQ (reference sequence). The CDR3 sequence is 18 residues long. The CDR3 DNA reads TGTGCCAGCAGCTTAGGCGCTCTAGCGGCCGCCCCCACAGATACGCAGTATTTT. Its translation: CASSLGALAAAPTDTQYF.

The V call is TRBV7-6, the J call TRBJ1-4; TRBD1 matches 9 bases. The V segment lost 5 bases and the J segment 6 bases; nucleotides outside the gene matches: 16. Germline loops: CDR1 SGHVS, CDR2 FNYEAQ. The CDR3 totals 18 residues. CDR3 sequence (DNA): TGTGCCAGCAGCCCCTCCGGGACAGGGCCCCTAGGCGATGAAAAACTGTTTTTT. This gives the protein CASSPSGTGPLGDEKLFF.

The gene calls are TRBV7-8 and TRBJ2-2; a possible D gene is TRBD2 (5 bases). CDR1 and CDR2 from the germline V gene are SGHVS and FQNEAQ. V was shortened by 3 bases and J by 1 base, with 6 bases between the two germline ends. This CDR3 region has 14 residues. The DNA of the CDR3 is TGTGCCAGCAGCTTGAGGGTGAACACCGGGGAGCTGTTTTTT. Translated, it gives CASSLRVNTGELFF.

V and J are TRBV5-6 and TRBJ1-3, with D perhaps matching TRBD1 (6 bases). This CDR3 contains 13 residues. Germline CDR1 reads SGHDT; CDR2 reads YYEEEE. V lost 8 bases, J lost 7 bases, and 16 bases lay in between. This CDR3 is CASSTGPGNTIYF. The CDR3 DNA reads TGTGCCAGTTCTACAGGGCCGGGTAACACCATATATTTT. Filled out from reference TRBV5-6 and TRBJ1-3, the complete variable domain reads DAGVTQSPTHLIKTRGQQVTLRCSPKSGHDTVSWYQQALGQGPQFIFQYYEEEERQRGNFPDRFSGHQFPNYSSELNVNALLLGDSALYLCASSTGPGNTIYFGEGSWLTVV.

The CDR3 region is CASSQDEGGPFYEQYF. CDR3 sequence (DNA): TGTGCCAGCAGCCAAGATGAAGGGGGCCCTTTCTACGAGCAGTACTTC. The J gene is TRBJ2-7, the V gene TRBV3-1 (or the pseudogene TRBV3-2); TRBD1 aligns across 7 bases. Looked up from germline, CDR1 is LGHDT and CDR2 is YNNKEL (reference sequence). The CDR3 spans 16 residues. V was pared by 0 bases and J by 3 bases, with 8 bases of the junction left unmatched.

The chain joins TRBV10-3 to TRBJ1-2; the D is unclear. The CDR3 has 16 residues. Trimming stripped 2 bases from V and 2 bases from J, with 15 bases between. Germline V CDR1 and CDR2: ENHRY, SYGVKD. Here the CDR3 reads CAISEHSRGGNYGYTF. CDR3 nucleotides: TGTGCCATCAGTGAGCACTCTCGGGGAGGGAACTATGGCTACACCTTC.

This clone was counted a few times. The genes are TRBV7-9 and TRBJ2-1; D perhaps matches TRBD1 (6 bases). Trimming took off 4 bases at V and 5 bases at J, with 12 bases between the two ends. Germline lookup yields CDR1 SEHNR and CDR2 FQNEAQ (reference sequence). This CDR3 spans 14 amino acids. CDR3 coding DNA: TGTGCCAGCAGCTCCTGGACAGCGAACAATGAGCAGTTCTTC. Its protein is CASSSWTANNEQFF.

The chain carries TRBV13 and TRBJ2-1; 9 bases are a match to TRBD2. The CDR3 has 18 residues. The J segment lost 4 bases and the V segment lost 8 bases, leaving 18 bases of the junction unmatched. CDR1 is PRHDT, CDR2 FYEKMQ, per germline (reference sequence). CDR3 protein: CASQERIAGTSLYNEQFF. CDR3 nucleotides: TGTGCCAGCCAGGAGAGGATAGCCGGGACTAGCCTGTACAATGAGCAGTTCTTC.

This clone was seen a handful of times. This CDR3 is CASSFRGGGPKALFF. For the CDR3, the DNA is TGTGCCAGCAGCTTCCGGGGGGGTGGTCCAAAAGCGCTGTTTTTT. The chain is built from TRBV7-8 and TRBJ2-2, with 8 bases that match TRBD2. The germline CDR1 and CDR2 sequences are SGHVS and FQNEAQ. This CDR3 contains 15 residues. The V segment lost 3 bases and the J segment 13 bases; nucleotides outside the gene matches: 13. Complete variable domain (other parts from reference TRBV7-8 and TRBJ2-2): GAGVSQSPRYKVAKRGQDVALRCDPISGHVSLFWYQQALGQGPEFLTYFQNEAQLDKSGLPSDRFFAERPEGSVSTLKIQRTQQEDSAVYLCASSFRGGGPKALFFGEGSRLTVL.

The V and J genes are TRBV7-2 and TRBJ1-1; D might be TRBD1 (5 bases). Trimming removed 1 base from V and 3 bases from J, with 18 bases in between. The CDR3 is 17 residues long. Looked up from germline, CDR1 is SGHTA and CDR2 is FQGNSA. Here the CDR3 DNA reads TGTGCCAGCAGCTTAGTAGTCATTACAGGTGGGGACACTGAAGCTTTCTTT. Protein: CASSLVVITGGDTEAFF.

A few counts support this clone. The V and J genes are TRBV7-9 and TRBJ2-5, with TRBD1 matching over 7 bases. This CDR3 contains 12 residues. Germline assignment: CDR1 SEHNR and CDR2 FQNEAQ (reference sequence). J gave up 0 bases and V 10 bases, and 2 bases lay outside the gene matches. The CDR3 reads CATQGDQETQYF. The CDR3 DNA is TGTGCCACCCAGGGGGACCAAGAGACCCAGTACTTC.